This T cell receptor (beta chain) was observed in a study of blood T cell repertoires in COVID-19. Turning to the study itself: From the United States, Italy and Spain came samples of acute and convalescent COVID-19. In each case, the material was cDNA or gDNA derived from T cells, B-cell-depleted T cells, or PBMCs.

Authors' analysis steps: Quantification of nucleated cells was approximated via reference gene primer amplification. Some clones are missing from TCRdb's copy, which holds only in-frame ones; the method was immunoSEQ multiplex PCR. The V and J calls and clone size were taken over from that table, and D and trimming were inferred from the DNA. Of 70,000 or so clones listed, 65% to 90% are singletons. The TCR originated in a man at least 80 years old with acute or convalescent COVID-19. The sample consisted of peripheral blood.

This chain's CDR3 is CASSLTGDSNQPQHF. The CDR3 nucleotides read TGTGCCAGCAGCCTCACAGGGGATAGCAATCAGCCCCAGCATTTT. The chain recombines TRBV9 with TRBJ1-5, with 7 bases lining up with TRBD1. This CDR3 comprises 15 residues. Germline V gene sequence: CDR1 SGDLS, CDR2 YYNGEE. Trimming at V came to 4 bases and at J to 0 bases, leaving 4 bases not matched to a gene.